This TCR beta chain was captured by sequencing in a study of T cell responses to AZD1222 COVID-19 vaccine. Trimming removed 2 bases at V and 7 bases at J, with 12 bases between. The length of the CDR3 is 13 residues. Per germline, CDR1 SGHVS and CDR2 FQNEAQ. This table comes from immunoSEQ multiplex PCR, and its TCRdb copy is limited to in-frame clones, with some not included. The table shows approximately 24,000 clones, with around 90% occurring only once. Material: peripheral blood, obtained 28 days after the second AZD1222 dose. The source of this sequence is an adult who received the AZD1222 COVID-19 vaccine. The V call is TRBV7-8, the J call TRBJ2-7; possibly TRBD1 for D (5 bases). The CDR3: CASSLSREGEQYF. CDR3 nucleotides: TGTGCCAGCAGCTTAAGCAGGGAAGGAGAGCAGTACTTC.